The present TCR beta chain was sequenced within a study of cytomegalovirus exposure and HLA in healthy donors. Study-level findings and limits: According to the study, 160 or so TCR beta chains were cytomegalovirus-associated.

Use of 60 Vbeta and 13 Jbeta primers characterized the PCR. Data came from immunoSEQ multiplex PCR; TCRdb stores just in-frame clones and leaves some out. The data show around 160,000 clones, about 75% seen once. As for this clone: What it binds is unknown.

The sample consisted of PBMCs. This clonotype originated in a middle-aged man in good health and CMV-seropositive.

CDR3 nucleotide sequence: TGTGCCAGCAGTGTGACGGGTAGCAATCAGCCCCAGCATTTT. Its translation: CASSVTGSNQPQHF. The chain joins TRBV2 to TRBJ1-5; D is unclear. CDR1 is SNHLY and CDR2 is FYNNEI in the germline V gene. V was shortened by 4 bases and J by 0 bases, with 7 bases between the two germline ends. The CDR3 totals 14 residues.